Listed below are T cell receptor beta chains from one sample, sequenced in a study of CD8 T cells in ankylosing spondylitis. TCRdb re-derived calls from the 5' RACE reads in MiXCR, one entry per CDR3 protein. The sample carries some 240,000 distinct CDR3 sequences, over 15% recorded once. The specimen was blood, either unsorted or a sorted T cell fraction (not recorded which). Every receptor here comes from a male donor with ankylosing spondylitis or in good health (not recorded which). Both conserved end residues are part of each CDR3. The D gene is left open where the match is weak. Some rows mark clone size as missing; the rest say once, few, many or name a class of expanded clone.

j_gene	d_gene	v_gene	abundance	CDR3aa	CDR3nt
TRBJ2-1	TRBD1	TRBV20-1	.	CSGAGTGGPDEQFF	TGCAGTGGCGCCGGGACAGGGGGCCCCGATGAGCAGTTCTTC
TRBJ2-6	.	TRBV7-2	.	CASSPGSGANVLTF	TGTGCCAGCAGCCCAGGATCTGGGGCCAACGTCCTGACTTTC
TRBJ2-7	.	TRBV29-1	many	CSAQTGTYEQYF	TGCAGCGCTCAAACAGGTACCTACGAGCAGTACTTC
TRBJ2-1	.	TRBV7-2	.	CASSLKLRPYNEQFF	TGTGCCAGCAGCTTAAAATTGAGACCTTACAATGAGCAGTTCTTC
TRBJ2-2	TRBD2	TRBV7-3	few	CASSPFGAGMETGELFF	TGTGCCAGCAGCCCCTTCGGAGCGGGGATGGAGACCGGGGAGCTGTTTTTT
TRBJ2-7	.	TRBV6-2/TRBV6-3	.	CASRSTFLDSDEQYF	TGTGCCAGCAGATCCACCTTCCTAGATTCCGACGAGCAGTACTTC
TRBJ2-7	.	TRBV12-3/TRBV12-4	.	CASSLDVSIYEQYF	TGTGCCAGCAGTTTAGATGTATCGATCTACGAGCAGTACTTC
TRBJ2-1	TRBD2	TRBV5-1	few	CASSPGRNAYNEQFF	TGCGCCAGCAGCCCCGGGAGGAACGCCTACAATGAGCAGTTCTTC
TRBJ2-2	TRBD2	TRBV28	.	CASSITLAGAGELFF	TGTGCCAGCAGTATCACCCTAGCGGGAGCCGGGGAGCTGTTTTTT
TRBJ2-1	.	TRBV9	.	CASSPNGGDEQFF	TGTGCCAGCAGCCCCAATGGAGGGGATGAGCAGTTCTTC
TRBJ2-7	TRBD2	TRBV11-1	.	CASSGSGQTSGSGSYEQYF	TGTGCCAGCAGCGGTTCGGGGCAGACTAGCGGGAGCGGGTCCTACGAGCAGTACTTC
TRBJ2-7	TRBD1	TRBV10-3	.	CAISETGGAPSYEQYF	TGTGCCATCAGTGAGACAGGGGGCGCACCCTCCTACGAGCAGTACTTC
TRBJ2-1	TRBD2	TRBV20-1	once	CSANGLAGSSYNEQFF	TGCAGTGCTAACGGACTAGCGGGATCCTCCTACAATGAGCAGTTCTTC
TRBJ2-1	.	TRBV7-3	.	CASSLLDSTSEQFF	TGTGCCAGCAGCTTACTAGACAGTACCAGTGAGCAGTTCTTC
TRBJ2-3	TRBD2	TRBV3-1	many	CASSQLLAGEADTQYF	TGTGCCAGCAGCCAATTACTAGCGGGAGAGGCAGATACGCAGTATTTT
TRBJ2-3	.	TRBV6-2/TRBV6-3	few	CASSGDQSDTQYF	TGTGCCAGCAGCGGAGATCAGTCCGATACGCAGTATTTT
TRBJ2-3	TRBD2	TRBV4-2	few	CASSQDFGLASYTDTQYF	TGTGCCAGCAGCCAAGACTTCGGACTAGCGAGTTACACAGATACGCAGTATTTT
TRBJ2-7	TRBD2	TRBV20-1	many	CSARGVAGVIDYEQYF	TGCAGTGCTAGGGGGGTAGCGGGAGTGATTGATTACGAGCAGTACTTC
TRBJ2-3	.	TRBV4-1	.	CASSWGLATDTQYF	TGCGCCAGCTCTTGGGGGTTAGCCACAGATACGCAGTATTTT
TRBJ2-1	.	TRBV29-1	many	CSVADNEQFF	TGCAGCGTGGCGGACAATGAGCAGTTCTTC
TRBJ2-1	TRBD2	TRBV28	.	CASSFSPPGLAGLNPYNEQFF	TGTGCCAGCAGTTTTTCACCTCCGGGACTAGCGGGACTAAACCCTTACAATGAGCAGTTCTTC
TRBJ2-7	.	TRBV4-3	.	CASSQRTGAYFEQYF	TGCGCCAGCAGCCAGCGAACAGGAGCCTACTTTGAGCAGTACTTC
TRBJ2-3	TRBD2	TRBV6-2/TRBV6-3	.	CASSYSKTSGRATDTQYF	TGTGCCAGCAGTTACTCGAAGACTAGCGGGAGGGCCACAGATACGCAGTATTTT
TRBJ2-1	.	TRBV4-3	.	CASSQDELRAGNNEQFF	TGCGCCAGCAGCCAAGATGAATTGAGGGCAGGGAACAATGAGCAGTTCTTC
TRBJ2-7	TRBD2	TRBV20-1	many	CSAPRDYSYEQYF	TGCAGTGCTCCACGGGACTACTCCTACGAGCAGTACTTC
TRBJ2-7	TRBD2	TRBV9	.	CASSVELADYEQYF	TGTGCCAGCAGCGTAGAGCTAGCGGACTACGAGCAGTACTTC
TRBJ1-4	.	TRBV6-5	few	CASSYKDRLDEELFF	TGTGCCAGCAGTTACAAGGACCGCCTTGATGAGGAACTGTTTTTT
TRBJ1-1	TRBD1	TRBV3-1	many	CASSPRDSLNTEAFF	TGTGCCAGCAGCCCCCGGGACAGCCTGAACACTGAAGCTTTCTTT
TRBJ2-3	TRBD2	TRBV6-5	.	CASSYGGRDRDTQYF	TGTGCCAGCAGTTACGGCGGGAGGGATAGAGATACGCAGTATTTT
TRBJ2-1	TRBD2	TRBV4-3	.	CASSQRLASNNEQFF	TGCGCCAGCAGCCAAAGACTAGCGTCAAACAATGAGCAGTTCTTC
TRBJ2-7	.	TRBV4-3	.	CASSQDKDGYEQYF	TGCGCCAGCAGCCAAGATAAAGATGGCTACGAGCAGTACTTC
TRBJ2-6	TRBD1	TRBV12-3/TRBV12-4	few	CASSSPGQESVGANVLTF	TGTGCCAGCAGTTCCCCGGGACAGGAAAGTGTGGGGGCCAACGTCCTGACTTTC
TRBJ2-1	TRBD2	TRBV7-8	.	CASSLTYQTLAETYSEQFF	TGTGCCAGCAGCTTAACATACCAAACGCTAGCGGAAACCTACAGTGAGCAGTTCTTC
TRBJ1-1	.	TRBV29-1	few	CSASEGPVKYAEAFF	TGCAGCGCCTCTGAGGGACCGGTTAAGTACGCTGAAGCTTTCTTT
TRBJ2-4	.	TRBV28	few	CASSLSWEDIQYF	TGTGCCAGCAGTTTGTCATGGGAGGACATTCAGTACTTC
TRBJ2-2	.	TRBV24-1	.	CATSDPVQPNTGELFF	TGTGCCACCAGTGATCCAGTCCAGCCGAATACCGGGGAGCTGTTTTTT
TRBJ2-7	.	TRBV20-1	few	CSARDSNYEQYF	TGCAGTGCTAGAGATTCGAATTACGAGCAGTACTTC
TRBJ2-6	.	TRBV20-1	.	CSARELFSGANVLTF	TGCAGTGCAAGAGAACTGTTTTCCGGGGCCAACGTCCTGACTTTC
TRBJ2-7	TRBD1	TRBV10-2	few	CASSESRTGGLSEQYF	TGCGCCAGCAGTGAGTCGAGGACAGGGGGCTTAAGCGAGCAGTACTTC
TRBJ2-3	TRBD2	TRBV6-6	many	CASRNLLGRLSMPSGRIDTQYF	TGTGCCAGCAGAAACCTTCTCGGTCGGCTATCCATGCCTAGCGGGAGGATCGATACGCAGTATTTT
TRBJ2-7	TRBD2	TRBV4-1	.	CASSQGPSGTAYEQYF	TGCGCCAGCAGCCAAGGGCCTAGCGGGACCGCCTACGAGCAGTACTTC
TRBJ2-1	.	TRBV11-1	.	CASSLASRVPTHNEQFF	TGTGCCAGCAGCTTAGCCTCCAGGGTTCCAACTCACAATGAGCAGTTCTTC
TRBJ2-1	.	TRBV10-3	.	CAISESLRFTPEYNEQFF	TGTGCCATCAGTGAGTCGTTGAGATTTACCCCGGAGTACAATGAGCAGTTCTTC
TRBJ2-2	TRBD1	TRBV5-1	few	CASSWDRLNTGELFF	TGCGCCAGCAGCTGGGACAGGCTGAACACCGGGGAGCTGTTTTTT
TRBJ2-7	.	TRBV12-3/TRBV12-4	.	CASKTGTGSYEQYF	TGTGCCAGCAAAACCGGGACGGGCTCCTACGAGCAGTACTTC
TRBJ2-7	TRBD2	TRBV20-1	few	CSARETSGPSYEQYF	TGCAGTGCTAGGGAAACTAGCGGGCCTTCCTACGAGCAGTACTTC